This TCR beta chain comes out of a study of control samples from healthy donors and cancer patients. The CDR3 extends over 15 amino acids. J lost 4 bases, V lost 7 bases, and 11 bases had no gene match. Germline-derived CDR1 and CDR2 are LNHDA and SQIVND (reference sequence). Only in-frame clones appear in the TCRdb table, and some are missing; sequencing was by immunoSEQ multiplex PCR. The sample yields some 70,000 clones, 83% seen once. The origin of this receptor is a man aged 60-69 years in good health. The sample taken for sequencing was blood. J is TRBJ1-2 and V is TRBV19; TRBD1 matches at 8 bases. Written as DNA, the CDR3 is TGTGCCAGTACCCCGGACAGGGACCGTTTCTATGGCTACACCTTC. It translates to CASTPDRDRFYGYTF.